The clone carrying this T cell receptor (beta chain) was detected a few times. This record belongs to a study of control samples from healthy donors and cancer patients. In germline, CDR1 is MRHNA, CDR2 SNTAGT. The CDR3 runs 13 residues. Trimming took 4 bases from V and 3 from J, leaving 7 bases between them. The protocol was immunoSEQ multiplex PCR, while the TCRdb copy is restricted to in-frame clones and leaves out a portion. The table lists 150,000 to 200,000 clones, around 92% of them singletons. This TCR was sampled from a woman younger than 45 in good health. The J gene is TRBJ2-1, the V gene TRBV6-4; D unclear. The source material was blood. This CDR3 is CASSAGDYNEQFF. CDR3 DNA: TGTGCCAGCAGTGCTGGGGACTACAATGAGCAGTTCTTC.